These 10 T cell receptor beta chains were sequenced from one sample in a study of sequential checkpoint blockade in melanoma. Treatment specified: randomized to nivolumab then ipilimumab (arm A) or the reverse (arm B). TCRdb keeps only in-frame clones here, not all; method: immunoSEQ multiplex PCR. The sample carries tens of thousands of clones, roughly 81% recorded once. The input for sequencing was CD8+ T cells sorted from blood (inferred from file names), taken from a patient given nivolumab and ipilimumab in sequence. The origin of the receptors is a human donor with melanoma.

This clone was found a few times. The rearrangement joins TRBV6-4 to TRBJ2-3; unclear D gene. Trimming left V 0 bases short and J 0 bases short, with 4 bases between. This CDR3 contains 14 residues. Germline loops: CDR1 MRHNA, CDR2 SNTAGT. The DNA for the CDR3 is TGTGCCAGCAGTGACTCAACTAGCACAGATACGCAGTATTTT. Protein product: CASSDSTSTDTQYF.

This sequence joins TRBV4-2 and TRBJ2-5, with no clear D. The germline V and J ends were trimmed by 0 bases and 4 bases, with 3 bases remaining between them. The CDR3 consists of 12 residues. Germline V CDR1 and CDR2: LGHNA, YNFKEQ. In DNA, the CDR3 is TGTGCCAGCAGCCAAGATCTAGAGACCCAGTACTTC. Its protein product is CASSQDLETQYF.

This chain connects TRBV19 to TRBJ2-7; a possible D gene is TRBD1 (6 bases). Trimming stripped 5 bases from V and 3 bases from J, with 14 bases between. CDR1 and CDR2 from the germline V gene are LNHDA and SQIVND (reference sequence). The CDR3 contains 14 residues. This CDR3 is CASSSRDIVYEQYF. CDR3 DNA: TGTGCCAGTAGTTCCCGGGACATCGTCTACGAGCAGTACTTC.

This chain connects TRBV28 to TRBJ1-2, with 7 bases fitting TRBD1. V lost 3 bases to trimming and J lost 5 bases; unmatched junction nucleotides: 3. Germline assignment: CDR1 MDHEN and CDR2 SYDVKM. The CDR3 is 13 amino acids. The CDR3 bases are TGTGCCAGCAGTTTTGTACAGGGGTATGGCTACACCTTC. Residues: CASSFVQGYGYTF.

V gene TRBV7-8 combines with J gene TRBJ2-2, with 7 bases lining up with TRBD2. The CDR3 covers 15 residues. The J segment lost 3 bases and the V segment lost 8 bases, leaving 9 bases of the junction unmatched. Germline V gene data show CDR1 as SGHVS and CDR2 as FQNEAQ. The CDR3 nucleotides read TGTGCCAGCGCTTTTTCGGGGGGTGACACCGGGGAGCTGTTTTTT. It yields the protein CASAFSGGDTGELFF.

The DNA for the CDR3 is TGTGCCATCAACAGGGCCGACTATGGCTACACCTTC. Protein sequence: CAINRADYGYTF. The V call is TRBV10-3, the J call TRBJ1-2, with D possibly TRBD1 on 6 matching bases. Germline V gene lookup returns CDR1 ENHRY and CDR2 SYGVKD. This CDR3 spans 12 amino acids. Deletions cut 7 bases from V and 3 bases from J, with 9 bases between.

This clone was seen a single time. The chain couples TRBV7-6 to TRBJ2-3; 8 bases are shared with TRBD1. This CDR3 comprises 15 residues. Per the germline V gene, CDR1 is SGHVS and CDR2 is FNYEAQ. The V and J ends lost 4 bases and 0 bases, in that order; junction bases with no gene match: 3. The CDR3 spells CASSSGQGSTDTQYF. The CDR3 bases are TGTGCCAGCAGCTCCGGACAGGGTAGCACAGATACGCAGTATTTT.

Notes on this clone: A read error is possible here, since a much larger clone lies one base away. This CDR3 is also generated by other DNA sequences in the sample. This chain uses TRBV2 with TRBJ2-5; 8 nucleotides agree with TRBD1. V trimming: 1 base; J trimming: 5 bases; junction bases outside the gene matches: 3. Germline CDR1 reads SNHLY; CDR2 reads FYNNEI. The CDR3 consists of 14 residues. CDR3 amino acids: CASSEGTGLETQYF. The CDR3 DNA is TGTGCCAGCAGTGAAGGGACAGGGTTGGAGACCCAGTACTTC.

This clone came up once. This chain's CDR3 is CASSFSVGASETQYF. CDR3 nucleotides: TGTGCCAGCAGCTTTTCGGTTGGAGCTTCAGAGACCCAGTACTTC. The rearrangement joins TRBV5-5 to TRBJ2-5; D not resolved. This CDR3 is 15 amino acids long. The germline gives CDR1 SGHKS, CDR2 YYEKEE (reference sequence). Trimming stripped 2 bases from V and 4 bases from J, with 15 bases between.

This rearrangement joins TRBV6-1 to TRBJ2-7; 7 bases match TRBD2. Trimming took 6 bases from V and 3 from J; bases not matched to a gene: 8. Germline V gene data show CDR1 as MNHNS and CDR2 as SASEGT. The CDR3 covers 14 residues. CDR3 nucleotide sequence: TGTGCCAGCAGCCCCTCGACTAGCTTCTACGAGCAGTACTTC. The encoded protein is CASSPSTSFYEQYF.